The T cell receptor (beta chain) under discussion was sequenced for a study of shared clonotypes between healthy human individuals. Study-wide results and limits: The authors sampled blood alone, and tissue repertoires likely differ. Limitation of the genetic and exposure-history diversity represented came from the few donors.

With 0 bases removed from V and 4 bases from J, the gap between germline ends came to 19 bases. The germline gives CDR1 SGDLS, CDR2 YYNGEE. CDR3 length: 17 amino acids. The test was conducted at deep level. Per the authors' pipeline: In the immunoSEQ data, sequences were junction-only and lacked quality scores, so filtering differed. Using immunoSEQ multiplex PCR, the repertoire was profiled, and TCRdb retains in-frame clones only, with some absent. V and J calls and clone size are those listed in that table; D and trimming were worked out from the DNA. Of 450,000 to 500,000 clones listed, roughly 80% are singletons. This clone is a singleton in its sample. Its antigen is not known.

This TCR came from a middle-aged woman in good health. Some clones in this sample may be carry-over from other donors' samples. J is TRBJ2-5 and V is TRBV9, with a tentative D call TRBD1 (5 bases). The sequenced sample consisted of PBMCs. This CDR3 reads CASSVDPQGQSPETQYF. In DNA, the CDR3 is TGTGCCAGCAGCGTAGATCCCCAGGGCCAGTCCCCAGAGACCCAGTACTTC.